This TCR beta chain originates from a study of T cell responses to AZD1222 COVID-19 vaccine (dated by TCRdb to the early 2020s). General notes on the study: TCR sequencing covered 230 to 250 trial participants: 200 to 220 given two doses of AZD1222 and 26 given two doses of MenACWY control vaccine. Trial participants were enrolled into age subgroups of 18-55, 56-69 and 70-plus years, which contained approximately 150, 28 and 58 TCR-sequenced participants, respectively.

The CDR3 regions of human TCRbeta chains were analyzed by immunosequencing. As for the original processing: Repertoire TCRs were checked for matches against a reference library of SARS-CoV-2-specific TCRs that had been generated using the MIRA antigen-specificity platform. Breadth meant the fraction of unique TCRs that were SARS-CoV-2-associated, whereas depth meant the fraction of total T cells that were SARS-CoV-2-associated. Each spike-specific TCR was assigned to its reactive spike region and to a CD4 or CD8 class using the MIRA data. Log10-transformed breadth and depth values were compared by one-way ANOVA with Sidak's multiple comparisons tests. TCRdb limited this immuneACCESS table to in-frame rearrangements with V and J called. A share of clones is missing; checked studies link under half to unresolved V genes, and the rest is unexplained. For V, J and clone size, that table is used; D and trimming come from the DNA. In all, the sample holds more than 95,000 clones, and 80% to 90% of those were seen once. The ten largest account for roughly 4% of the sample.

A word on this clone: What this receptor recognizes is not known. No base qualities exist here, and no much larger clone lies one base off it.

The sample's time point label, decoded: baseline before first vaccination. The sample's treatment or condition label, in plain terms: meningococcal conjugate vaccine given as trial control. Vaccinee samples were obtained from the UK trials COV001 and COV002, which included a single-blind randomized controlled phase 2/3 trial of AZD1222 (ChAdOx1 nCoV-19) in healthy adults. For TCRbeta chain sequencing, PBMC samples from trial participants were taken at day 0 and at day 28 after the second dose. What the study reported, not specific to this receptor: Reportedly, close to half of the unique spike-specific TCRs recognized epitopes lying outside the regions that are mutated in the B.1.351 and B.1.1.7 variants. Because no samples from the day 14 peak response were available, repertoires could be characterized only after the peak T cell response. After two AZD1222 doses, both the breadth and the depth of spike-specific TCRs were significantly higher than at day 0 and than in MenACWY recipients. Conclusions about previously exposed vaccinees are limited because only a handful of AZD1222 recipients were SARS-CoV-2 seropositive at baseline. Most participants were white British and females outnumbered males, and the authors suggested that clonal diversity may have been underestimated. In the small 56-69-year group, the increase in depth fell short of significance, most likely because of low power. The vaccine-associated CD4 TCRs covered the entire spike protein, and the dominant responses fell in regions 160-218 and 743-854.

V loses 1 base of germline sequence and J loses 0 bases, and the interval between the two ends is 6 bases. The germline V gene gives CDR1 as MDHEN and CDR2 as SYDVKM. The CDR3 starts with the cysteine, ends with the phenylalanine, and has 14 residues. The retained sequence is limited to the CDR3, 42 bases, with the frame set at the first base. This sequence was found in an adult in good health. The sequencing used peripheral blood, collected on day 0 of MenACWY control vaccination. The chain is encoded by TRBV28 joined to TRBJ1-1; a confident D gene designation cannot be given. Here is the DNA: TGTGCCAGCAGTTTATCCCAGTTGAACACTGAAGCTTTCTTT. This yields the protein CASSLSQLNTEAFF.